This T cell receptor (beta chain) was recovered during a study of blood T cell repertoires in COVID-19. Study summary: Samples representing acute and convalescent COVID-19 were sourced from the United States, Italy and Spain. The cDNA or gDNA used as material had been derived from T cells, B-cell-depleted T cells, or PBMCs.

Original analysis: Counts of nucleated cells, estimated from reference gene primer amplification, were obtained. Only in-frame clones appear in the TCRdb table, and some are missing; sequencing was by immunoSEQ multiplex PCR. That table is the source of V, J and clone size, and D and trimming were worked out from the DNA. The sample includes roughly 500,000 clones, approximately 89% seen only once; the top ten take roughly 0.84%. Seattle's enrolled individuals joined amid active infection and were then monitored longitudinally. CDR1 SNHLY and CDR2 FYNNEI come from the germline V gene. V was clipped by 10 bases and J by 0 bases, with 12 bases between them. This CDR3 spans 13 amino acids.

This TCR was sampled from a young man with COVID-19, enrolled during active disease. The source material was peripheral blood. V is TRBV2 and J is TRBJ1-2; D unresolved. CDR3 sequence: CATRTGANYGYTF. DNA of the CDR3: TGTGCCACCAGGACGGGAGCTAACTATGGCTACACCTTC.